This T cell receptor beta chain was documented in a study of cytomegalovirus exposure and HLA in healthy donors. Study-wide findings and caveats: Follow-up analysis seemed to connect common viral pathogens with several of the most significant clusters identified. Later on, an analysis tied around 17,000 TCR beta sequences to HLA alleles at 0.05 false discovery rate. Usually a TCR sequence was rare, but some public TCRs were found in many donors.

Trimming left V 0 bases short and J 1 base short, with 6 bases between. The CDR3 runs to 14 residues. From germline, CDR1 is PRHDT and CDR2 FYEKMQ (reference sequence). In the case of this clone: What it recognizes is unknown.

It was with 60 Vbeta and 13 Jbeta primers that the PCR ran. The assay was immunoSEQ multiplex PCR, and TCRdb's table has in-frame clones only and misses some. The data hold approximately 190,000 clones, with approximately 81% observed a single time. Participants comprised healthy donors of bone marrow. The sequencing input was PBMCs. V and J are TRBV13 and TRBJ1-1; D is unresolved. This clonotype was sampled from a middle-aged man in good health and CMV-seronegative. The CDR3 sequence: CASSLGLKNTEAFF. The CDR3 region has the DNA TGTGCCAGCAGCTTAGGACTGAAGAACACTGAAGCTTTCTTT. Complete variable domain (other parts from reference TRBV13 and TRBJ1-1): AAGVIQSPRHLIKEKRETATLKCYPIPRHDTVYWYQQGPGQDPQFLISFYEKMQSDKGSIPDRFSAQQFSDYHSELNMSSLELGDSALYFCASSLGLKNTEAFFGQGTRLTVV.